The entry that follows covers one TCR beta chain sequence. It lacks a known antigen. No much larger clonotype is one base removed from it; base qualities were not supplied. This sample is drawn from a study of OX40 agonist ivuxolimab in advanced cancers. Turning to the overall study: The costimulatory receptor OX40 (CD134) was targeted by ivuxolimab, a fully human IgG2 agonistic monoclonal antibody. Intravenous ivuxolimab was administered to patients every 2 weeks at six dose levels: 0.01, 0.1, 0.3, 1.5, 3 and 10 mg/kg. Among the approximately 50 dose-escalation patients, around 20 had hepatocellular carcinoma, roughly 15 melanoma, 9 renal cell carcinoma and 9 head and neck cancer. The dose-escalation cohort was almost 85% male with a mean age of approximately 60 years, ranging from roughly 23 to 85. Patients were allowed to have had prior anti-PD-1, anti-PD-L1 or anti-CTLA-4 therapy, and 40% of the dose-escalation patients had been treated with checkpoint inhibitors. Three dose-escalation patients achieved partial responses, one with hepatocellular carcinoma and two with cutaneous melanoma. The point of sequencing TCRbeta in the periphery was to test whether ivuxolimab changed TCR sequence diversity and drove clonal T-cell expansion. The paper covers the monotherapy dose-escalation part of the phase I ivuxolimab trial, which included N of about 50 patients. The investigation overall reported the following: After ivuxolimab, expanded clones were on average more numerous among CD8+ T cells than among CD4+ T cells. Low levels of normalized T-cell clonal expansion were also seen in some patients who did not respond. Antigen specificity was not determined for the clonally expanded peripheral T cells. At doses of 0.1 to 3.0 mg/kg, clonal expansion of both CD4+ and CD8+ blood T cells was observed from baseline to week 6. In partial responders in the 0.1-3.0 mg/kg groups, normalized peripheral clonal expansion was found to be among the lowest, especially among CD8+ T cells.

To sequence the TCRbeta CDR3 region, genomic DNA was isolated from the sorted cells. TCRbeta CDR3 regions were sequenced using the immunoSEQ Assay. Imported from immuneACCESS, the table was reduced by TCRdb to in-frame sequences with V and J called. These copies leave out some clones; in studies compared against another copy, an unresolved V gene accounts for under half, and the cause of the remainder is not known. In all, the sample holds some 68,000 clones, and over 70% of those were seen once. 3.5% to 5% of the sample is held by the ten biggest clonotypes. Patients with a history of autoimmune disease or receiving systemic immunosuppression were excluded from the trial. Peripheral blood for TCR sequencing was collected from all dose cohorts at baseline, on cycle 4 day 1, and on cycle 7 day 1. Samples were obtained from an open-label, multicenter, first-in-human phase I dose-escalation trial of ivuxolimab. Adults with locally advanced or metastatic head and neck squamous cell, hepatocellular, melanoma or renal cell carcinoma were enrolled in the trial. Before TCR sequencing, CD4+ T cells and CD8+ T cells were sorted from peripheral blood as separate populations.

Trimming at the junction amounts to 1 base on V and 3 bases on J, and the germline ends lie 10 bases apart. The germline V gene yields SGHDT for CDR1 and YYEEEE for CDR2. Measured from the cysteine to the phenylalanine, the CDR3 is 14 residues long. Only the CDR3 region is kept as DNA, spanning 42 bases read in frame from base 1. Recombination connected TRBV5-6 to TRBJ1-1; possibly the D gene is TRBD1, per 6 matching bases. The sample in question was CD4+ or CD8+ T cells sorted from blood, obtained in a trial of the OX40 agonist ivuxolimab. The receptor was derived from an adult with an advanced solid tumor such as melanoma, head and neck, liver or kidney cancer. The DNA is as follows: TGTGCCAGCAGCTTGCGGGGGCGGGACACTGAAGCTTTCTTT. Its amino acids are CASSLRGRDTEAFF.